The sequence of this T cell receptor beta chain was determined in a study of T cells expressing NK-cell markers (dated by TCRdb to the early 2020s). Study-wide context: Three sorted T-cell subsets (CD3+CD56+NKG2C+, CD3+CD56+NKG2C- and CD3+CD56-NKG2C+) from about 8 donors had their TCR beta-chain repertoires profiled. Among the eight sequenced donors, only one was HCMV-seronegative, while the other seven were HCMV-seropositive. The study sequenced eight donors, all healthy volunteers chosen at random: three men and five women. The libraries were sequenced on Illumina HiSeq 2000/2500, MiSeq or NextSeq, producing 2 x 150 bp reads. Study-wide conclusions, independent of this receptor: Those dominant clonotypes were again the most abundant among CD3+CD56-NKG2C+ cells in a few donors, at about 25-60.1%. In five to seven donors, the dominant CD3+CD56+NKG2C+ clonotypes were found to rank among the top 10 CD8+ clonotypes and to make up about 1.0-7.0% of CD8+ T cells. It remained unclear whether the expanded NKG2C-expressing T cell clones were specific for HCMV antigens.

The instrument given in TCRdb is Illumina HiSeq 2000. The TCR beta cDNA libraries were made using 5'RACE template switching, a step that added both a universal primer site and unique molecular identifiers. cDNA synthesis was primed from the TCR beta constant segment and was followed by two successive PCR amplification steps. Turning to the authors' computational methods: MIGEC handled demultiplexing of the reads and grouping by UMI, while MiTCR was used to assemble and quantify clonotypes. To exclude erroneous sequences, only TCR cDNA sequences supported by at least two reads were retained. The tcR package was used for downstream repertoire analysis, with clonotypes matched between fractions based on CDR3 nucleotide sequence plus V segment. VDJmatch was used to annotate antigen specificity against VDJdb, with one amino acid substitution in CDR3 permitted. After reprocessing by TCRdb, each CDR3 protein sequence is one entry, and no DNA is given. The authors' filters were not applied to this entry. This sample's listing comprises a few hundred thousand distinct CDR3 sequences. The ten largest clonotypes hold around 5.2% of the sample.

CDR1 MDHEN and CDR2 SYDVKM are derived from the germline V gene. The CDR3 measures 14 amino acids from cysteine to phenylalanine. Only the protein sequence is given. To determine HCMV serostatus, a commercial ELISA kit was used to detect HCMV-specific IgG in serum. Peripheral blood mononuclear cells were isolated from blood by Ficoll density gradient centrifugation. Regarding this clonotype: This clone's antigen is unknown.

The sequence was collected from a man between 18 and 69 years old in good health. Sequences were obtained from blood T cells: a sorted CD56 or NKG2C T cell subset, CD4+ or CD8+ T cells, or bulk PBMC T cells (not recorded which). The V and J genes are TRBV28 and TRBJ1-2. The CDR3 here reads CASSLWTYSYGYTF.